This entry features one T cell receptor beta chain sequence. The antigen remains undetermined. This specimen belongs to a study of shared clonotypes between healthy human individuals. About the study: Every donor yielded three CD4 naive, three CD4 memory, two CD8 naive and one CD8 memory plate. Study findings and constraints: Having only a few donors restricted how much genetic and exposure-history diversity was captured. Larger richness was generally estimated for naive than memory subsets.

Original data processing: As immunoSEQ supplied junction-only sequences (without quality scores), filtering differed. Some clones are missing from TCRdb's copy, which holds only in-frame ones; the method was immunoSEQ multiplex PCR. V, J and clone size are taken as reported in that table, and D and trimming were inferred from the DNA itself. In the table there are around 700,000 clones, less than 80% of which are singletons. Source material: memory CD4+ T cells sorted from blood. Subset of the sample: CD45RA-negative fraction. This TCR was sampled from a woman aged 25 to 39 in good health.

This CDR3 reads CASSPPRAGAYEQYF. In DNA, the CDR3 is TGTGCCAGCAGCCCCCCACGCGCGGGAGCCTACGAGCAGTACTTC. The chain employs TRBV6-5 and TRBJ2-7; 7 bases agree with TRBD2. The CDR3 runs 15 residues. Trimming cost V 6 bases and J 2 bases; bases outside gene matches: 10. CDR1 and CDR2 (germline): MNHEY, SVGAGI.